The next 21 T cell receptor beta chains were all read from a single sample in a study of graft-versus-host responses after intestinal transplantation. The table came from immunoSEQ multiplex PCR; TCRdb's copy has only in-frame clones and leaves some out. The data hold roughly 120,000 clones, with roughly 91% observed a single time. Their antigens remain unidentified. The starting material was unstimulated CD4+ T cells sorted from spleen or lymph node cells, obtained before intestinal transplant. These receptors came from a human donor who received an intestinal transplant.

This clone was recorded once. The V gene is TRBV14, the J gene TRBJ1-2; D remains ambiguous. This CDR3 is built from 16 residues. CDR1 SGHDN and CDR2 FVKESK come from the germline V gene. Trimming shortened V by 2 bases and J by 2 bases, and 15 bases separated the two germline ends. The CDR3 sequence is CASSQYMGQENYGYTF. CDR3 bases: TGTGCCAGCAGCCAATATATGGGCCAGGAAAACTATGGCTACACCTTC.

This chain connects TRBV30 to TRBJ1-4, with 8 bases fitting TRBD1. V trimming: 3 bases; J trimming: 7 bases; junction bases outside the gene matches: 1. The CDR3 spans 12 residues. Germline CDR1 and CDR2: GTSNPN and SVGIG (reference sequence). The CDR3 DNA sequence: TGTGCCTGGAGGACAGGGGTTGAAAAACTGTTTTTT. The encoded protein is CAWRTGVEKLFF.

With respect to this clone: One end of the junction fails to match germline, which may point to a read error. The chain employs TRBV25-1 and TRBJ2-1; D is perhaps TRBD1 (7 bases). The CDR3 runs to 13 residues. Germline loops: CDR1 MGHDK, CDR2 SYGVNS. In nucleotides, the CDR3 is TGTGCCAGCACTCAGGGGGGTCGCAATCAGCAGTTCTTC. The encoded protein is CASTQGGRNQQFF.

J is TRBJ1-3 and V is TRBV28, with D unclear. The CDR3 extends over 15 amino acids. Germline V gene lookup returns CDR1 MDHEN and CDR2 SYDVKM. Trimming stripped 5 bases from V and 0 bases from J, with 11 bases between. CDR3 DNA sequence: TGTGCCAGCAGTGATACTGGGAGCTCTGGAAACACCATATATTTT. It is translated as CASSDTGSSGNTIYF.

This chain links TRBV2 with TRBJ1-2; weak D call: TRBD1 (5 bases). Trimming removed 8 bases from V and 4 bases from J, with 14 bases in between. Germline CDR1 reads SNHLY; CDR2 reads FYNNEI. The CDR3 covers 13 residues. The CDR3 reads CASGTATLYGYTF. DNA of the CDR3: TGTGCCAGCGGGACGGCTACCCTCTATGGCTACACCTTC. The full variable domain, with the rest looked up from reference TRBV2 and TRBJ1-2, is EPEVTQTPSHQVTQMGQEVILRCVPISNHLYFYWYRQILGQKVEFLVSFYNNEISEKSEIFDDQFSVERPDGSNFTLKIRSTKLEDSAMYFCASGTATLYGYTFGSGTRLTVV.

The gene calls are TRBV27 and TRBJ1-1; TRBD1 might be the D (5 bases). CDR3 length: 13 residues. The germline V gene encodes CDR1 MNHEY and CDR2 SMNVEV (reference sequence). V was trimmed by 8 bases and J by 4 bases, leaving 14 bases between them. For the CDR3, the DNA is TGTGCCAGCTATGATTGGAGGGGCACTGAAGCTTTCTTT. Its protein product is CASYDWRGTEAFF.

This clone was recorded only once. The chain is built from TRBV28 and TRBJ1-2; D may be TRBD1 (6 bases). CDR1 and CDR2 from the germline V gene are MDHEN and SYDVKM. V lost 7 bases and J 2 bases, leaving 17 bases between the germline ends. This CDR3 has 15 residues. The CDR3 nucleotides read TGTGCCAGCACTTTGCGGACAGTGCGAAACTATGGCTACACCTTC. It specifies CASTLRTVRNYGYTF.

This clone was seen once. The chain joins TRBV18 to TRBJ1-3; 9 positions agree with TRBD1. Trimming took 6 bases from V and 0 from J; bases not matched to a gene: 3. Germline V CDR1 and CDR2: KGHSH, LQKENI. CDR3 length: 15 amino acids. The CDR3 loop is CASSKTGGSGNTIYF. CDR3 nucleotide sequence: TGTGCCAGCTCCAAGACAGGGGGCTCTGGAAACACCATATATTTT.

The CDR3 DNA follows: TGTGCCAGAGGGACAGGGGCTGTAAATGAGCAGTTCTTC. Protein sequence: CARGTGAVNEQFF. The chain has TRBV25-1 and TRBJ2-1; 10 positions agree with TRBD1. The V and J ends lost 9 bases and 7 bases, in that order; junction bases with no gene match: 6. CDR1 is MGHDK, CDR2 SYGVNS, per germline. There are 13 residues in the CDR3.

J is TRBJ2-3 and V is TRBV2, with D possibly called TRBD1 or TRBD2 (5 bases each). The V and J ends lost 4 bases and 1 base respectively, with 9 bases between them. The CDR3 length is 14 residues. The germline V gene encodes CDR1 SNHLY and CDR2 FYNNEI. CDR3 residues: CASSVGVGTDTQYF. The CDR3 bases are TGTGCCAGCAGTGTGGGGGTCGGCACAGATACGCAGTATTTT.

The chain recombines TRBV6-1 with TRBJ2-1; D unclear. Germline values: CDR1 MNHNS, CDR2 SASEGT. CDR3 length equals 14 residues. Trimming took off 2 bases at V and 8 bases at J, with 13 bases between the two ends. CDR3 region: CASSERTNWHEQFF. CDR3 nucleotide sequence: TGTGCCAGCAGTGAAAGGACCAACTGGCATGAGCAGTTCTTC.

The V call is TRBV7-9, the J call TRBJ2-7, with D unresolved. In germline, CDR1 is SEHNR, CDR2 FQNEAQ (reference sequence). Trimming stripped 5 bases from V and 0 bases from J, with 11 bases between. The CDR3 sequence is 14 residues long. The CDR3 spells CASSPPLRSYEQYF. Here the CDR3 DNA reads TGTGCCAGCAGCCCCCCACTCCGCTCCTACGAGCAGTACTTC.

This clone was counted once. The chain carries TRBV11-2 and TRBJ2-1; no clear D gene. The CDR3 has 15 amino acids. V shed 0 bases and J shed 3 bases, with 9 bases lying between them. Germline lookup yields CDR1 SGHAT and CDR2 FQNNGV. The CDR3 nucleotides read TGTGCCAGCAGCTTAGATCGCGCTGGCTACAATGAGCAGTTCTTC. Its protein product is CASSLDRAGYNEQFF.

The DNA for the CDR3 is TGCAGTGCCACTAACTATGGCTACACCTTC. It specifies CSATNYGYTF. The gene calls are TRBV20-1 and TRBJ1-2; D is undetermined. Trimming stripped 6 bases from V and 0 bases from J, with 2 bases between. The germline V gene encodes CDR1 DFQATT and CDR2 SNEGSKA (reference sequence). The CDR3 spans 10 residues.

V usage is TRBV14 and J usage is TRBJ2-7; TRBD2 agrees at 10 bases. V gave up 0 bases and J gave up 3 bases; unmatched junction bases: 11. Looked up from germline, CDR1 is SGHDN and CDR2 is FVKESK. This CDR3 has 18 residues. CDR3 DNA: TGTGCCAGCAGCCAAGATTTGGGAGCGGGAGGGGGTTTCTACGAGCAGTACTTC. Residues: CASSQDLGAGGGFYEQYF.

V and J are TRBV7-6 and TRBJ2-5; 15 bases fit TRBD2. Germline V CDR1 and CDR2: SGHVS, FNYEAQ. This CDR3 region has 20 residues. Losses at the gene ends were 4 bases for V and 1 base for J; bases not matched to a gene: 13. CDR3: CASSSNNGLAGGRAQETQYF. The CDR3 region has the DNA TGTGCCAGCAGCTCGAACAACGGACTAGCGGGAGGGCGTGCCCAAGAGACCCAGTACTTC.

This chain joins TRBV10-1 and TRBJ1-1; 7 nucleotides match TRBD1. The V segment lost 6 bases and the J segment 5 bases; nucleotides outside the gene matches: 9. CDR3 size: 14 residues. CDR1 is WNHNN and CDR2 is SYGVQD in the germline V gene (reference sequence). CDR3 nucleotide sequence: TGCGCCAGCAGCCTAGGGACAGCGGGAACTGAAGCTTTCTTT. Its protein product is CASSLGTAGTEAFF.

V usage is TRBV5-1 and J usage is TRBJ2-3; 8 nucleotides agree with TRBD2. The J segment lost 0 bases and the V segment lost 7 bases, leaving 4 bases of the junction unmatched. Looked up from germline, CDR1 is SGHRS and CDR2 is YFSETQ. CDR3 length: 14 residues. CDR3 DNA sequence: TGCGCCAGCTCGGGGGGGCGGAGCACAGATACGCAGTATTTT. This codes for CASSGGRSTDTQYF. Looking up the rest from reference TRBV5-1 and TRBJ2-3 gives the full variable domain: KAGVTQTPRYLIKTRGQQVTLSCSPISGHRSVSWYQQTPGQGLQFLFEYFSETQRNKGNFPGRFSGRQFSNSRSEMNVSTLELGDSALYLCASSGGRSTDTQYFGPGTRLTVL.

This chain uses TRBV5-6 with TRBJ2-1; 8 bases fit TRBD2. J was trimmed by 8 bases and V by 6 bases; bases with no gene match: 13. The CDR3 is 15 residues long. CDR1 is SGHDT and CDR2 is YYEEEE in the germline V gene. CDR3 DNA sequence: TGTGCCAGCATTTGGACGGGAGGGTCACATGATGAGCAGTTCTTC. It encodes CASIWTGGSHDEQFF.

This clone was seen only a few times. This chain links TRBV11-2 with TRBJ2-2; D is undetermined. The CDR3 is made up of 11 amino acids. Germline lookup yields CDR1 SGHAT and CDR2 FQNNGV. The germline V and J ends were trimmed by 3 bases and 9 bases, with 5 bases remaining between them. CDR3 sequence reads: CASSFYRELFF. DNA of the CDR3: TGTGCCAGCAGCTTTTACCGGGAGCTGTTTTTT.

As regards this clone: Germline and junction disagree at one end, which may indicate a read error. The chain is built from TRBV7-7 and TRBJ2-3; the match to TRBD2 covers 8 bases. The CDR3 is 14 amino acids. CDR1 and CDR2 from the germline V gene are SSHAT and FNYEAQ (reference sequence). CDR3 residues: CASSLGTRADTQYF. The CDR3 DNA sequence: TGTGCTAGCAGCTTAGGGACTAGAGCAGATACGCAGTATTTT. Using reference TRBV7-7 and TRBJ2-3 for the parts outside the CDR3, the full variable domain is GAGVSQSPRYKVTKRGQDVTLRCDPISSHATLYWYQQALGQGPEFLTYFNYEAQPDKSGLPSDRFSAERPEGSISTLTIQRTEQRDSAMYRCASSLGTRADTQYFGPGTRLTVL.